The 12 T cell receptor beta chains below come from one sample, sequenced in a study of Ad26.COV2.S vaccination and SARS-CoV-2 variants. Specified treatment: roughly 19 received Ad26.COV2.S at low or high dose, single or two shots; five or six received placebo; per-sample allocation not given. Each sample was drawn 63 days after the first injection (of vaccine or placebo). This table comes from immunoSEQ multiplex PCR, and its TCRdb copy is limited to in-frame clones, with some not included. Of about 500,000 clones listed, 89% are singletons. Sequenced material: peripheral blood, taken in a trial of Ad26.COV2.S vaccine versus placebo. These receptors all come from a person between 18 and 65 years old who received the Ad26.COV2.S COVID-19 vaccine or a placebo.

The chain combines TRBV4-2 with TRBJ2-7; maybe TRBD2 (5 bases). This CDR3 spans 14 amino acids. Per the germline V gene, CDR1 is LGHNA and CDR2 is YNFKEQ. Trimming stripped 1 base from V and 0 bases from J, with 7 bases between. CDR3 region: CASSQGGDSYEQYF. In DNA, the CDR3 is TGTGCCAGCAGCCAAGGGGGAGACTCCTACGAGCAGTACTTC.

The chain employs TRBV21-1 and TRBJ1-4. TRBV21-1 is marked as a pseudogene. This CDR3 spans 12 amino acids. The chain's CDR3 is CASIGVDVKLFF. The DNA for the CDR3 is TGTGCCAGCATCGGGGTGGATGTTAAGCTGTTTTTT.

Only one count was recorded for this clone. The chain has TRBV19 and TRBJ1-1; possibly TRBD1 for D (6 bases). The CDR3 spans 17 residues. Per germline, CDR1 LNHDA and CDR2 SQIVND (reference sequence). The V end was cut by 4 bases, the J end by 1 base, with 19 bases between. The CDR3 loop is CASSTLTFYRANTEAFF. For the CDR3, the DNA is TGTGCCAGTAGTACCCTCACTTTTTACAGGGCGAACACTGAAGCTTTCTTT.

J is TRBJ2-1 and V is TRBV14, with TRBD2 as a possible D gene (6 bases). The CDR3 loop spans 15 amino acids. Germline V lookup: CDR1 SGHDN, CDR2 FVKESK. V was pared by 4 bases and J by 6 bases, with 16 bases between. DNA of the CDR3: TGTGCCAGCAGCCCCTATCTGACTAGTTTCAATGAGCAGTTCTTC. Amino acid sequence: CASSPYLTSFNEQFF.

V and J are TRBV7-9 and TRBJ2-3; 7 bases line up with TRBD1. Germline loops: CDR1 SEHNR, CDR2 FQNEAQ (reference sequence). This CDR3 is built from 16 residues. V lost 5 bases to trimming and J lost 0 bases; unmatched junction nucleotides: 8. The CDR3 here is CASSPGTAPSTDTQYF. The CDR3, as DNA: TGTGCCAGCAGCCCAGGGACAGCGCCTAGCACAGATACGCAGTATTTT. Based on the CDR3 plus reference TRBV7-9 and TRBJ2-3, the full variable domain is DTGVSQNPRHKITKRGQNVTFRCDPISEHNRLYWYRQTLGQGPEFLTYFQNEAQLEKSRLLSDRFSAERPKGSFSTLEIQRTEQGDSAMYLCASSPGTAPSTDTQYFGPGTRLTVL.

The chain recombines TRBV6-1 with TRBJ2-1; 8 bases are shared with TRBD2. V lost 2 bases to trimming and J lost 6 bases; unmatched junction nucleotides: 15. The CDR3 loop spans 18 amino acids. Germline CDR1 reads MNHNS; CDR2 reads SASEGT. The CDR3 DNA reads as TGTGCCAGCAGTGAAAGGTTGGTTTTGGGACTAGAACCCAATGAGCAGTTCTTC. This encodes CASSERLVLGLEPNEQFF.

The rearrangement joins TRBV15 to TRBJ1-5; D is undetermined. CDR3 size: 14 residues. Deletions cut 7 bases from V and 0 bases from J, with 10 bases between. From germline, CDR1 is LNHNV and CDR2 YYDKDF (reference sequence). CDR3 in DNA: TGTGCCACCAAGCCGGACCATAGCAATCAGCCCCAGCATTTT. Translated, it gives CATKPDHSNQPQHF.

The chain combines TRBV27 with TRBJ1-5; no clear D gene. Trimming took off 1 base at V and 7 bases at J, with 8 bases between the two ends. This CDR3 is built from 13 residues. Germline CDR1 reads MNHEY; CDR2 reads SMNVEV (reference sequence). CDR3 sequence: CASSLFFAQPQHF. CDR3 nucleotides: TGTGCCAGCAGTTTATTTTTCGCCCAGCCCCAGCATTTT.

The rearrangement joins TRBV10-2 to TRBJ2-4, with D uncertain. The V gene lost 5 bases and the J gene lost 0 bases, with 5 bases spanning the gap. The CDR3 runs to 13 residues. Germline V gene sequence: CDR1 WSHSY, CDR2 SAAADI. The CDR3 here is CASSREAKNIQYF. In DNA form, the CDR3 reads TGCGCCAGCAGTAGAGAAGCCAAAAACATTCAGTACTTC.

The J gene is TRBJ1-2, the V gene TRBV28, with D possibly TRBD1 on 6 matching bases. The CDR3 extends over 17 amino acids. V lost 7 bases and J 5 bases, leaving 26 bases between the germline ends. Germline CDR1 reads MDHEN; CDR2 reads SYDVKM. Here the CDR3 reads CASKLSLEAGDRYGYTF. CDR3 DNA: TGTGCCAGCAAATTATCCCTGGAGGCAGGGGATAGGTATGGCTACACCTTC.

The chain is built from TRBV24-1 and TRBJ1-2, with D possibly being TRBD1 (5 bases). Germline V gene data show CDR1 as KGHDR and CDR2 as SFDVKD. This CDR3 is 13 amino acids long. Trimming took off 5 bases at V and 8 bases at J, with 14 bases between the two ends. CDR3 residues: CATSAEGRVGYTF. The CDR3 DNA is TGTGCCACCAGTGCCGAGGGGCGCGTCGGCTACACCTTC.

The gene calls are TRBV9 and TRBJ2-1, with D possibly being TRBD2 (6 bases). CDR3 length equals 15 residues. Germline V gives CDR1 SGDLS, CDR2 YYNGEE. The ends were cut back, 4 bases at V and 3 bases at J, with 14 bases in the middle. CDR3: CASSLGGAIYNEQFF. The CDR3 nucleotides are TGTGCCAGCAGCCTCGGCGGGGCCATCTACAATGAGCAGTTCTTC.